This T cell receptor beta chain derives from a study of CD8 T cells in Susac syndrome. The study's findings and limits: The study's TCR sequencing and HLA analysis drew on a certain number of individuals. That number was acknowledged as relatively small.

Reverse transcription used about 0.45 to 1 ug RNA and random hexamers. An immunoSEQ multiplex PCR amplified TCR beta CDR3 over 54 Vbeta and 13 Jbeta. TCRdb reprocessed the immunoSEQ multiplex PCR reads with MiXCR, giving one entry per CDR3 protein. This table has fewer than 250,000 distinct CDR3 sequences, about 93% appearing once. From blood CD8+ and CD4+ T cells, the TCR beta chain was sequenced. TEMRA cells were FACS-enriched, and CD8+ and CD4+ T cells were isolated negatively. As concerns this clonotype: Its cognate antigen is unknown.

Germline V gene data show CDR1 as SEHNR and CDR2 as FQNEAQ (reference sequence). The V and J ends lost 5 bases and 1 base respectively, with 14 bases between them. CDR3 size: 15 residues. This TCR derives from a human donor with multiple sclerosis. Sequencing used CD8+ T cells from PBMCs. V and J are TRBV7-9 and TRBJ1-1; TRBD1 might be the D (5 bases). The CDR3 DNA is TGTGCCAGCAGCCCCCCCGGGGCCGGGAACACTGAAGCTTTCTTT. As protein: CASSPPGAGNTEAFF. Variable domain in full (rest from reference TRBV7-9 and TRBJ1-1): DTGVSQNPRHKITKRGQNVTFRCDPISEHNRLYWYRQTLGQGPEFLTYFQNEAQLEKSRLLSDRFSAERPKGSFSTLEIQRTEQGDSAMYLCASSPPGAGNTEAFFGQGTRLTVV.